This T cell receptor beta chain was observed in a study of chemoradiotherapy in HPV16-positive cancers. Across the study: Candidate HPV-specific clones and shared TCR motifs came from a couple of HPV16-positive patients. Notes on the study in general: Candidate HPV-specific clones and E7-related TCR motifs grew in tumor during treatment. HPV-responsive T-cell expansion during chemoradiotherapy was linked to improved recurrence-free survival in HPV16-positive patients.

Per germline, CDR1 MNHEY and CDR2 SVGAGI. The V end was cut by 2 bases, the J end by 3 bases, with 10 bases between. This CDR3 comprises 15 residues. The assay was immunoSEQ multiplex PCR, and TCRdb's table has in-frame clones only and misses some. This sample yields thousands of clones, of which approximately 73% are seen a single time; roughly 32% belongs to the top ten. With regard to this clone: Its antigen is unidentified.

This sample was gathered from a patient who underwent chemoradiotherapy. This chain links TRBV6-5 with TRBJ1-4; D perhaps matches TRBD1 (5 bases). The TCR sequence derives from a human donor with HPV-associated anogenital cancer. CDR3 sequence: CASSYATVANEKLFF. The CDR3, as DNA: TGTGCCAGCAGTTACGCGACAGTGGCTAATGAAAAACTGTTTTTT.